These T cell receptor beta chains were read from a single sample in a study of neurological immune-mediated disorders. TCRdb redid the calling of the 5' RACE reads with MiXCR, one entry per CDR3 protein. Among approximately 77,000 distinct CDR3 sequences, roughly 10% were seen once, and the ten largest hold about 1.7%. The sample taken for sequencing was PBMCs. These receptors were obtained from a man in his forties or fifties in good health. The conserved cysteine and the conserved F or W are not part of the CDR3 here. Clone size is shown for a subset of rows, as once, few, many or a class of expanded clone.

V gene: TRBV16; J gene: TRBJ1-2; clone size: many; CDR3 protein: ASSQDYGYT
V gene: TRBV3-1; J gene: TRBJ2-5; clone size: many; CDR3 protein: ASSLTEETQY
V gene: TRBV11-2; J gene: TRBJ2-6; clone size: many; CDR3 protein: ASSSPGGSGANVLT
V gene: TRBV11-1; J gene: TRBJ2-1; clone size: many; CDR3 protein: ASSFSGTVVNNEQF
V gene: TRBV14; J gene: TRBJ1-6; clone size: many; CDR3 protein: ASSAAPQGYNSPLH
V gene: TRBV4-3; J gene: TRBJ2-2; clone size: many; CDR3 protein: ASSQEAATGELF
V gene: TRBV7-9; J gene: TRBJ1-4; clone size: -; CDR3 protein: ASGNLGGTATNEKLF
V gene: TRBV5-1; J gene: TRBJ2-6; clone size: many; CDR3 protein: ASSLWFSGANVLT
V gene: TRBV5-1; J gene: TRBJ2-7; clone size: many; CDR3 protein: ASSLGGAATYEQY
V gene: TRBV7-8; J gene: TRBJ2-3; clone size: -; CDR3 protein: VSSRTSGGSTDKQY
V gene: TRBV5-1; J gene: TRBJ2-5; clone size: -; CDR3 protein: ASSITSGRSQETQY
V gene: TRBV29-1; J gene: TRBJ2-3; clone size: many; CDR3 protein: SVERGQGDTQY
V gene: TRBV28; J gene: TRBJ2-7; clone size: many; CDR3 protein: ASSPSTGGYEQY
V gene: TRBV6-5; J gene: TRBJ1-2; clone size: many; CDR3 protein: ASSEQGYGYT